This passage covers 17 T cell receptor beta chains from one sample sequenced in a study of T-cell reconstitution after alpha-beta-depleted transplantation in children. As it was prepared, the TCRbeta library received unique molecular identifiers. TCRdb ran MiXCR on the PCR reads and lists one entry per CDR3 protein. The top ten hold approximately 0.8% of the sample, which has 600,000 to 700,000 distinct CDR3 sequences, over 10% seen once. The source was PBMCs, collected before TCRalphabeta/CD19-depleted stem cell transplant. The receptor source for this set is a girl aged 2 to 10 with congenital amegakaryocytic thrombocytopenia, due to receive a stem cell transplant.

The gene calls are TRBV20-1 and TRBJ2-1, with D possibly matching TRBD1 (5 bases). CDR1 and CDR2 from the germline V gene are DFQATT and SNEGSKA (reference sequence). V lost 3 bases, J lost 3 bases, and 12 bases lay in between. The CDR3 has 14 amino acids. The DNA of the CDR3 is TGCAGTGCTAGCCCGACAGAGAACTACAATGAGCAGTTCTTC. Translated: CSASPTENYNEQFF.

On this clonotype: A much larger clone differs from this one at a single base, so this may be a read error. The J gene is TRBJ2-7, the V gene TRBV12-3 or TRBV12-4; D is ambiguous. The CDR3 spans 11 residues. The CDR3 DNA follows: TGTGCCAGCCGTTTTGAGTACGAGCAGTACTTC. Amino acid sequence: CASRFEYEQYF.

The chain has TRBV20-1 and TRBJ2-1, with 7 positions matching TRBD1. Looked up from germline, CDR1 is DFQATT and CDR2 is SNEGSKA (reference sequence). Trimming took 0 bases from V and 4 from J; bases not matched to a gene: 9. This CDR3 contains 16 residues. The CDR3 DNA reads TGCAGTGCTAGAGAACCCCGACAGGGAACATACAATGAGCAGTTCTTC. This sequence encodes CSAREPRQGTYNEQFF.

The sample holds a few counts of this clonotype. The chain recombines TRBV7-3 with TRBJ2-1; 8 positions match TRBD2. The CDR3 consists of 16 residues. CDR1 SGHTA and CDR2 FQGTGA come from the germline V gene. Trimming took 1 base from V and 5 from J; bases not matched to a gene: 7. The CDR3 DNA is TGTGCCAGCAGCTTAATCCCCCAGCGGGAGAACAATGAGCAGTTCTTC. As protein: CASSLIPQRENNEQFF. The entire variable domain, with the rest obtained from reference TRBV7-3 and TRBJ2-1, is as follows: GAGVSQTPSNKVTEKGKYVELRCDPISGHTALYWYRQSLGQGPEFLIYFQGTGAADDSGLPNDRFFAVRPEGSVSTLKIQRTERGDSAVYLCASSLIPQRENNEQFFGPGTRLTVL.

This clonotype occurred a few times. The chain uses TRBV20-1 and TRBJ2-3; 9 nucleotides agree with TRBD1. In germline, CDR1 is DFQATT, CDR2 SNEGSKA (reference sequence). V lost 7 bases and J lost 1; bases outside the gene matches: 6. The CDR3 is made up of 14 amino acids. The CDR3 nucleotides are TGCAGTGTACTCCGGGACAGGGGCACAGATACGCAGTATTTT. Translating gives CSVLRDRGTDTQYF.

This clonotype was seen more than once but under ten times. The chain is built from TRBV4-1 and TRBJ2-7; D call uncertain. The ends were cut back, 3 bases at V and 1 base at J, with 10 bases in the middle. The germline gives CDR1 MGHRA, CDR2 YSYEKL. The CDR3 contains 14 residues. The DNA for the CDR3 is TGCGCCAGCAGCCATCAATACCAATCCTACGAGCAGTACTTC. This gives the protein CASSHQYQSYEQYF.

The gene calls are TRBV5-6 and TRBJ2-1; 11 bases fit TRBD1. The ends lost 4 bases at V and 8 bases at J; junction bases unmatched: 5. The CDR3 length is 14 residues. The germline V gene encodes CDR1 SGHDT and CDR2 YYEEEE. Here the CDR3 reads CASSARTGGDEQFF. CDR3 sequence (DNA): TGTGCCAGCAGCGCCCGGACAGGGGGCGATGAGCAGTTCTTC.

This clonotype was picked up many times. The V call is TRBV10-2, the J call TRBJ2-1; 13 nucleotides align to TRBD2. This CDR3 comprises 18 residues. Germline values: CDR1 WSHSY, CDR2 SAAADI. J gave up 3 bases and V 6 bases, and 11 bases lay outside the gene matches. The CDR3, as DNA: TGCGCCAGCAGGATTACTAGCGGGAGGGCCGCAGTCTACAATGAGCAGTTCTTC. This gives the protein CASRITSGRAAVYNEQFF.

The gene calls are TRBV20-1 and TRBJ2-1; D perhaps matches TRBD2 (6 bases). Deletions cut 0 bases from V and 8 bases from J, with 20 bases between. Germline assignment: CDR1 DFQATT and CDR2 SNEGSKA (reference sequence). CDR3 size: 16 residues. CDR3 in DNA: TGCAGTGCTAGAGATTTGGGGGGAGGAGTTGGGGATGAGCAGTTCTTC. It translates to CSARDLGGGVGDEQFF.

This clonotype was seen many times. CDR3 sequence (DNA): TGTGCCAGCAGCTTAATGGGACAGGGGATGTGGGTTGGGGACATTCAGTACTTC. Amino acids: CASSLMGQGMWVGDIQYF. The chain employs TRBV7-8 and TRBJ2-4; 10 nucleotides match TRBD1. V was clipped by 2 bases and J by 8 bases; unmatched bases: 15. This CDR3 is 18 amino acids long. CDR1 is SGHVS, CDR2 FQNEAQ, per germline.

The chain has TRBV7-9 and TRBJ2-2; TRBD1 might be the D (6 bases). Trimming cost V 8 bases and J 6 bases, with 7 bases left between them. Germline CDR1 is SEHNR and CDR2 is FQNEAQ (reference sequence). CDR3 length equals 11 residues. CDR3 amino acids: CASEGAGELFF. The CDR3 region has the DNA TGTGCCAGCGAGGGGGCCGGGGAGCTGTTTTTT. Full variable domain (remainder filled in from reference TRBV7-9 and TRBJ2-2): DTGVSQNPRHKITKRGQNVTFRCDPISEHNRLYWYRQTLGQGPEFLTYFQNEAQLEKSRLLSDRFSAERPKGSFSTLEIQRTEQGDSAMYLCASEGAGELFFGEGSRLTVL.

This clonotype was found a few times. The chain is built from TRBV20-1 and TRBJ2-1; 11 bases align to TRBD2. The CDR3 is made up of 19 amino acids. The germline V gene encodes CDR1 DFQATT and CDR2 SNEGSKA (reference sequence). V shed 1 base, J shed 0 bases, and the junction held 11 bases outside the gene matches. CDR3 region: CSARGSGLAALSSYNEQFF. For the CDR3, the DNA is TGCAGTGCTAGAGGCTCGGGACTAGCGGCACTGAGCTCCTACAATGAGCAGTTCTTC.

There are many counts of this clonotype. The V call is TRBV20-1, the J call TRBJ1-2, with D perhaps matching TRBD1 (5 bases). The CDR3 loop spans 15 amino acids. Deletions cut 0 bases from V and 3 bases from J, with 14 bases between. The germline gives CDR1 DFQATT, CDR2 SNEGSKA (reference sequence). The CDR3 DNA sequence: TGCAGTGCTAGAGATTTGGCGGGACCCGACTATGGCTACACCTTC. It yields the protein CSARDLAGPDYGYTF.

This clonotype has just one count. The chain joins TRBV12-5 to TRBJ2-4; 7 bases line up with TRBD1. This CDR3 spans 14 amino acids. From germline, CDR1 is LGHNT and CDR2 FRNRAP. The trim removed 1 base at V and 5 bases at J, leaving 2 bases unmatched. As DNA, the CDR3 is TGTGCTAGTGGTTTGGGACAGGGTGAAAACATTCAGTACTTC. Its translation: CASGLGQGENIQYF.

This sequence joins TRBV5-1 and TRBJ2-1, with D maybe TRBD2 (6 bases). The CDR3 length is 17 residues. CDR1 is SGHRS, CDR2 YFSETQ, per germline. Trimming removed 4 bases from V and 2 bases from J, with 19 bases in between. Written as DNA, the CDR3 is TGCGCCAGCAGCAATCGGGACTCCTTTTCGGCCTACAATGAGCAGTTCTTC. Residues: CASSNRDSFSAYNEQFF. Full variable domain (remainder filled in from reference TRBV5-1 and TRBJ2-1): KAGVTQTPRYLIKTRGQQVTLSCSPISGHRSVSWYQQTPGQGLQFLFEYFSETQRNKGNFPGRFSGRQFSNSRSEMNVSTLELGDSALYLCASSNRDSFSAYNEQFFGPGTRLTVL.

This clonotype was seen only a few times. The rearrangement links TRBV29-1 to TRBJ1-2, with TRBD1 matching 9 bases. The CDR3 is made up of 14 amino acids. CDR1 and CDR2 from the germline V gene are SQVTM and ANQGSEA. V was pared by 6 bases and J by 8 bases, with 13 bases of the junction left unmatched. The CDR3 DNA reads as TGCAGCGTCGCGCGACAGGGGGACGGGAGGGGCTACACCTTC. Translated, it gives CSVARQGDGRGYTF. The full variable domain, with the rest looked up from reference TRBV29-1 and TRBJ1-2, is SAVISQKPSRDICQRGTSLTIQCQVDSQVTMMFWYRQQPGQSLTLIATANQGSEATYESGFVIDKFPISRPNLTFSTLTVSNMSPEDSSIYLCSVARQGDGRGYTFGSGTRLTVV.

This clonotype was seen many times. The chain couples TRBV28 to TRBJ1-1, with D uncertain. The germline gives CDR1 MDHEN, CDR2 SYDVKM. V shed 7 bases and J shed 0 bases, with 15 bases lying between them. The CDR3 runs 15 residues. Here the CDR3 DNA reads TGTGCCAGCACTCCCTCGGGGTACATGAACACTGAAGCTTTCTTT. Amino acids: CASTPSGYMNTEAFF.